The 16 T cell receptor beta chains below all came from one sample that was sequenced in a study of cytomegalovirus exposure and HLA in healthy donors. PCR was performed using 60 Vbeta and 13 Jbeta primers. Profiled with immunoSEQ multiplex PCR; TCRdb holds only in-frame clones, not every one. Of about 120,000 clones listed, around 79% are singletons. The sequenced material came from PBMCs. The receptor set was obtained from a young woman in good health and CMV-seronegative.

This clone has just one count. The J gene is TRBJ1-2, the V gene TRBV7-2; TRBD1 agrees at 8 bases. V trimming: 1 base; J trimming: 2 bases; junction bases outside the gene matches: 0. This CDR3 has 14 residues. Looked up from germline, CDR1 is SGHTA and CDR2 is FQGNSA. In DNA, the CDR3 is TGTGCCAGCAGCTTAGGACAGGGGAACTATGGCTACACCTTC. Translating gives CASSLGQGNYGYTF.

The CDR3 nucleotides read TGCAGCGTTGGGGAGGTTCGGCCCCAGCATTTT. Protein product: CSVGEVRPQHF. This sequence joins TRBV29-1 and TRBJ1-5, with D unclear. Germline V lookup: CDR1 SQVTM, CDR2 ANQGSEA. Trimming took 4 bases from V and 9 from J, leaving 10 bases between them. The length of the CDR3 is 11 residues.

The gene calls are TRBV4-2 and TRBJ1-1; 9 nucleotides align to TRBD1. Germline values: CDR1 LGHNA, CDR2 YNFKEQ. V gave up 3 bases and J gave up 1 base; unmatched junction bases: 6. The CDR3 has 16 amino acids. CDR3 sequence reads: CASSQATGGSNTEAFF. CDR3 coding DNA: TGTGCCAGCAGCCAGGCAACAGGGGGCTCGAACACTGAAGCTTTCTTT.

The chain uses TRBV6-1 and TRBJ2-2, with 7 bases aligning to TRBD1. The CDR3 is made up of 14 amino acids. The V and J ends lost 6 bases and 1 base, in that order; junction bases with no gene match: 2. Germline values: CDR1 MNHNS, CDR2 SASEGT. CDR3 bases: TGTGCCAGCAGAGGACAGGTGAACACCGGGGAGCTGTTTTTT. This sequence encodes CASRGQVNTGELFF.

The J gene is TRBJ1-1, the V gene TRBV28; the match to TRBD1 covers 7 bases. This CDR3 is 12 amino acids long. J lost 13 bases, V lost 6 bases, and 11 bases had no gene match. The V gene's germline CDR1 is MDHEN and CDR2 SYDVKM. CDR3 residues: CASSPGQLLDFF. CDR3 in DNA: TGTGCCAGCAGCCCGGGACAGTTATTGGATTTCTTT.

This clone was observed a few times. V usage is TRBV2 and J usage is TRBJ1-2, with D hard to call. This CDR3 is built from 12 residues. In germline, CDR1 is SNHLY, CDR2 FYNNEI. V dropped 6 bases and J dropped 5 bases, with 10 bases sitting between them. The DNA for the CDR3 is TGTGCCAGCAGACGAACAGAATATGGCTACACCTTC. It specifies CASRRTEYGYTF.

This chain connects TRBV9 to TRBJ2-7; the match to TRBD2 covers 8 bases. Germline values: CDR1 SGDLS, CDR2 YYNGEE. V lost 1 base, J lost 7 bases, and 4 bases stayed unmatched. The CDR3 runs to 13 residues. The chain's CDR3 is CASSVTGGVEQYF. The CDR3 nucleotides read TGTGCCAGCAGCGTAACGGGGGGGGTAGAGCAGTACTTC.

CDR3 bases: TGCGCCAGCAGCTTAGGGGAACAGGGGACTAATGAAAAACTGTTTTTT. Protein product: CASSLGEQGTNEKLFF. The V call is TRBV5-1, the J call TRBJ1-4; 7 bases match TRBD1. The V gene's germline CDR1 is SGHRS and CDR2 YFSETQ. CDR3 length: 16 amino acids. V lost 2 bases to trimming and J lost 2 bases; unmatched junction nucleotides: 6.

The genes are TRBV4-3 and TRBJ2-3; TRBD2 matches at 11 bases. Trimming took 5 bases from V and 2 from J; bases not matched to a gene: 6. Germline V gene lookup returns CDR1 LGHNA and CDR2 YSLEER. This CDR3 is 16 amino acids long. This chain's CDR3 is CASSTGTSGTTDTQYF. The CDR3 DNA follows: TGCGCCAGCAGCACCGGGACTAGCGGAACCACAGATACGCAGTATTTT.

This CDR3 is CASSPGLAGNTGELFF. The CDR3, as DNA: TGTGCCAGCAGCCCGGGACTAGCGGGGAACACCGGGGAGCTGTTTTTT. The rearrangement joins TRBV5-4 to TRBJ2-2; 12 bases agree with TRBD2. The V gene end was trimmed by 4 bases and the J gene end by 1 base; junction bases not matched to a gene: 2. Germline lookup yields CDR1 SGHNT and CDR2 YYREEE (reference sequence). The length of the CDR3 is 16 residues.

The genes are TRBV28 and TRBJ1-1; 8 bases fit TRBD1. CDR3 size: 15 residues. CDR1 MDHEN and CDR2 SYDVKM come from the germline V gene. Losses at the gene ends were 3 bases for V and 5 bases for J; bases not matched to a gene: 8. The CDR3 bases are TGTGCCAGCAGTTTGACCGGGACAGGTGGAACTGAAGCTTTCTTT. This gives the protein CASSLTGTGGTEAFF.

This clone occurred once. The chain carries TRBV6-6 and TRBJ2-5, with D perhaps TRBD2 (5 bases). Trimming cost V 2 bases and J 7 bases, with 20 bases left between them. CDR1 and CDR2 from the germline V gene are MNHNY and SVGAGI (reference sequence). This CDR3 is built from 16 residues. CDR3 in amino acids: CASSYGLGPNGRTQYF. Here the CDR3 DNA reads TGTGCCAGCAGTTACGGTCTCGGGCCAAATGGGAGGACCCAGTACTTC.

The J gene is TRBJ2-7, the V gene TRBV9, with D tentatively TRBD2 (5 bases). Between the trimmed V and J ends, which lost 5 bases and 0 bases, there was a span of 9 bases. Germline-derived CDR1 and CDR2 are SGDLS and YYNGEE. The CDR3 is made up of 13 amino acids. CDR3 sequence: CASSLRDSYEQYF. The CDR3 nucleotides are TGTGCCAGCAGTCTACGGGACTCCTACGAGCAGTACTTC.

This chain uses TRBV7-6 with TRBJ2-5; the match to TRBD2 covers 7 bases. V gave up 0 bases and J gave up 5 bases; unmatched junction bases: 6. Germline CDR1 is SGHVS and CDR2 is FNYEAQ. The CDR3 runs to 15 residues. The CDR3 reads CASSLARGVGETQYF. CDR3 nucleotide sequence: TGTGCCAGCAGCTTAGCCCGGGGGGTAGGGGAGACCCAGTACTTC.

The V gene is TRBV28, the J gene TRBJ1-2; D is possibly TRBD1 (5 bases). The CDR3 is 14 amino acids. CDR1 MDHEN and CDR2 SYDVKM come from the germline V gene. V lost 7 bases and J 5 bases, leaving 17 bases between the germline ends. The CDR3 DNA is TGTGCCAGCAATACGCGGGGGGGAGAATATGGCTACACCTTC. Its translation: CASNTRGGEYGYTF.

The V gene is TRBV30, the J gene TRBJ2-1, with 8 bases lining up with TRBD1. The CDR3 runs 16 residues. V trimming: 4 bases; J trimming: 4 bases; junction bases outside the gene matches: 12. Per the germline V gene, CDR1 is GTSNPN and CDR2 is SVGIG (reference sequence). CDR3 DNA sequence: TGTGCCTGGAATTCCGCCGGGGACAGGTTATACAATGAGCAGTTCTTC. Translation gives CAWNSAGDRLYNEQFF. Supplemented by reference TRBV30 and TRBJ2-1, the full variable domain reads SQTIHQWPATLVQPVGSPLSLECTVEGTSNPNLYWYRQAAGRGLQLLFYSVGIGQISSEVPQNLSASRPQDRQFILSSKKLLLSDSGFYLCAWNSAGDRLYNEQFFGPGTRLTVL.